A selection of T cell receptor beta chains follows, all from one sample in a study of CD8 T cells in Susac syndrome. Via MiXCR, TCRdb re-called the immunoSEQ multiplex PCR reads, giving one row per CDR3 protein. The top ten hold roughly 0.1% of the sample, which has approximately 180,000 distinct CDR3 sequences, approximately 93% seen once. Sequences were obtained from CD4+ T cells from PBMCs. The receptors stem from a human donor with multiple sclerosis. Each CDR3 is given with its conserved first and last residue. Each record gives: V gene, D gene, J gene, clone size, CDR3 protein, CDR3 DNA. A D gene is named only where the DNA matches it firmly. Clone size is given for some rows only: seen once, a few or many times, or a class if the clone is expanded.

>TRBV27|.|TRBJ2-5|.
CASSLMGPLETQYF
TGTGCCAGCAGTTTAATGGGCCCACTAGAGACCCAGTACTTC
>TRBV9|.|TRBJ1-1|.
CASSVDNMNTEAFF
TGTGCCAGCAGCGTAGACAACATGAACACTGAAGCTTTCTTT
>TRBV2|.|TRBJ2-2|.
CASVRSGVSTGELFF
TGTGCCAGCGTTAGGAGTGGGGTTTCGACCGGGGAGCTGTTTTTT
>TRBV20-1|.|TRBJ2-5|.
CSASGQGRETQYF
TGCAGTGCTAGTGGGCAGGGACGAGAGACCCAGTACTTC
>TRBV3-1|.|TRBJ2-1|.
CASSQDRSRRRYNEQFF
TGTGCCAGCAGCCAAGATCGCTCTCGCAGGAGGTACAATGAGCAGTTCTTC
>TRBV12-3/TRBV12-4|.|TRBJ1-1|.
CASSLYREQAFF
TGTGCCAGCAGTTTGTACAGGGAGCAGGCTTTCTTT
>TRBV6-6|.|TRBJ1-1|.
CASRPGGVYTEAFF
TGTGCCAGCAGGCCCGGGGGGGTGTACACTGAAGCTTTCTTT
>TRBV30|.|TRBJ2-2|.
CAWSPRVTGELFF
TGTGCCTGGAGCCCCAGGGTCACCGGGGAGCTGTTTTTT
>TRBV30|.|TRBJ2-7|.
CAWSRLQGYEQYF
TGTGCCTGGAGCCGCTTGCAGGGGTACGAGCAGTACTTC
>TRBV20-1|.|TRBJ1-1|.
CSAPVVGTEAFF
TGCAGTGCCCCCGTGGTGGGCACTGAAGCTTTCTTT
>TRBV14|.|TRBJ1-4|once
CASSRAGANEKLFF
TGTGCCAGCAGCCGGGCGGGGGCAAATGAAAAACTGTTTTTT
>TRBV12-3/TRBV12-4|.|TRBJ2-5|.
CASSLAPFGETQYF
TGTGCCAGCAGTTTAGCGCCTTTCGGAGAGACCCAGTACTTC
>TRBV12-3/TRBV12-4|.|TRBJ1-5|.
CASSLSGLNQPQHF
TGTGCCAGCAGTTTATCAGGGCTCAATCAGCCCCAGCATTTT
>TRBV19|TRBD1|TRBJ1-5|.
CASSRQGAPQPQHF
TGTGCCAGTAGTAGACAGGGGGCTCCACAGCCCCAGCATTTT
>TRBV23-1|TRBD1|TRBJ1-5|.
CARIGLGQGGQPQHF
TGCGCCCGCATAGGGTTAGGACAGGGAGGGCAGCCCCAGCATTTT
>TRBV4-2|.|TRBJ2-1|.
CASSQRDSAEQFF
TGTGCCAGCAGCCAAAGGGACTCAGCCGAGCAGTTCTTC
>TRBV7-2|.|TRBJ2-2|.
CASSSSGSMNTGELFF
TGTGCCAGCAGCTCATCCGGTTCCATGAACACCGGGGAGCTGTTTTTT
>TRBV4-3|.|TRBJ1-1|.
CASSQVIATGAFF
TGCGCCAGCAGCCAAGTCATAGCTACGGGAGCTTTCTTT
>TRBV28|.|TRBJ1-1|once
CASSPSTARVNTEAFF
TGTGCCAGCAGTCCCTCTACGGCCAGGGTGAACACTGAAGCTTTCTTT
>TRBV6-5|TRBD2|TRBJ2-7|.
CASSYSRFAGGVVHEQYF
TGTGCCAGCAGTTACTCGAGGTTCGCGGGGGGCGTCGTCCACGAGCAGTACTTC
>TRBV12-3/TRBV12-4|TRBD2|TRBJ2-1|.
CASTIAGGQYNEQFF
TGTGCCAGCACCATAGCGGGAGGACAGTACAATGAGCAGTTCTTC
>TRBV19|TRBD2|TRBJ2-3|.
CASSISGAEPSDTQYF
TGTGCCAGTAGTATCAGCGGGGCGGAACCATCAGATACGCAGTATTTT
>TRBV5-1|TRBD2|TRBJ2-1|once
CASSLLPGLAGGSYNEQFF
TGCGCCAGCAGCCTCCTGCCGGGACTAGCGGGGGGGTCCTACAATGAGCAGTTCTTC
>TRBV12-3/TRBV12-4|.|TRBJ2-3|.
CASSSRLPDTQYF
TGTGCCAGCAGTTCTAGACTCCCAGATACGCAGTATTTT
>TRBV3-1|TRBD2|TRBJ2-7|.
CASSELAGGAYEQYF
TGTGCCAGCAGCGAACTAGCGGGGGGAGCCTACGAGCAGTACTTC
>TRBV7-8|TRBD2|TRBJ2-6|.
CASSLERGAGANVLTF
TGTGCCAGCAGCTTAGAGCGGGGTGCTGGGGCCAACGTCCTGACTTTC
>TRBV7-9|TRBD1|TRBJ1-2|.
CASSSGQGYSYGYTF
TGTGCCAGCAGCTCCGGACAGGGGTATAGCTATGGCTACACCTTC
>TRBV4-1|TRBD2|TRBJ2-5|once
CASSQDASGRAGETQYF
TGCGCCAGCAGCCAAGATGCTAGCGGGAGGGCCGGGGAGACCCAGTACTTC
>TRBV9|TRBD2|TRBJ2-3|once
CASSYSRGGFVADTQYF
TGTGCCAGCAGCTACTCACGGGGGGGTTTTGTCGCAGATACGCAGTATTTT
>TRBV7-9|.|TRBJ1-3|once
CASNPFAGSSGNTIYF
TGTGCCAGCAACCCCTTCGCAGGAAGCTCTGGAAACACCATATATTTT
>TRBV18|TRBD1|TRBJ2-7|few
CASSPRTGGISYEQYF
TGTGCCAGCTCACCTCGGACAGGGGGCATTTCCTACGAGCAGTACTTC
>TRBV12-3/TRBV12-4|TRBD1|TRBJ1-2|.
CASSQQGWYGYTF
TGTGCCAGCAGTCAACAGGGGTGGTATGGCTACACCTTC
>TRBV20-1|TRBD2|TRBJ2-7|.
CSARELAGKFEQYF
TGCAGTGCTAGAGAACTAGCGGGAAAGTTCGAGCAGTACTTC
>TRBV18|TRBD2|TRBJ2-7|.
CASSLGTTYEQYF
TGTGCCAGCTCCCTAGGGACTACCTACGAGCAGTACTTC
>TRBV6-5|.|TRBJ2-5|.
CASSYSGRPETQYF
TGTGCCAGCAGTTACTCTGGCAGGCCGGAGACCCAGTACTTC
>TRBV29-1|TRBD2|TRBJ2-3|.
CSVEDWDRSGAQYF
TGCAGCGTTGAAGACTGGGACCGCAGCGGGGCGCAGTATTTT
>TRBV24-1|.|TRBJ1-5|.
CATAPGLYGNQPQHF
TGTGCCACCGCCCCGGGACTTTACGGCAATCAGCCCCAGCATTTT
>TRBV5-4|.|TRBJ1-2|.
CASSPDRGVYGYTF
TGTGCCAGCAGCCCTGATCGGGGGGTTTATGGCTACACCTTC
>TRBV9|TRBD1|TRBJ2-7|.
CASSGEDRVERDEQYF
TGTGCCAGCAGCGGAGAGGACAGGGTGGAAAGAGACGAGCAGTACTTC
>TRBV20-1|.|TRBJ2-3|.
CSARGERSSTDTQYF
TGCAGTGCTAGGGGTGAGCGGTCTAGCACAGATACGCAGTATTTT
>TRBV11-2|TRBD2|TRBJ2-5|few
CASSLGGLAGVETQYF
TGTGCCAGCAGCTTAGGGGGTCTAGCGGGAGTGGAGACCCAGTACTTC
>TRBV4-2|.|TRBJ1-2|.
CASSQVSGVVYGYTF
TGTGCCAGCAGCCAAGTAAGCGGGGTTGTGTATGGCTACACCTTC
>TRBV14|.|TRBJ1-3|.
CASTSPGEGGNTIYF
TGTGCCAGCACCTCCCCCGGGGAGGGTGGAAACACCATATATTTT
>TRBV4-3|TRBD1|TRBJ2-1|.
CASSRQGLSYNEQFF
TGCGCCAGCAGCCGACAGGGTCTGTCCTACAATGAGCAGTTCTTC
>TRBV20-1|.|TRBJ2-1|.
CSASSLRRGSYNEQFF
TGCAGTGCTAGCTCCCTCAGGCGGGGCTCCTACAATGAGCAGTTCTTC
>TRBV9|TRBD1|TRBJ2-1|.
CASSLQGAPYNEQFF
TGTGCCAGCAGCCTACAGGGGGCTCCCTACAATGAGCAGTTCTTC
>TRBV6-6|.|TRBJ1-3|.
CASSFGEGPGNTIYF
TGTGCCAGCAGTTTCGGAGAGGGGCCTGGAAACACCATATATTTT